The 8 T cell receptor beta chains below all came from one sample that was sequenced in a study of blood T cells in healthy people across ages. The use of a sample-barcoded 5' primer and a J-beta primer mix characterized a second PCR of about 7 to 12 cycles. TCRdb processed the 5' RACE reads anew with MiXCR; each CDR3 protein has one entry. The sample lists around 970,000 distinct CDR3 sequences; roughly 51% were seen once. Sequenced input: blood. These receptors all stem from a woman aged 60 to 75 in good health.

In DNA form, the CDR3 reads TGCGCCAGCAGCCAAGTCGGCCGGGGGGGCCCGCGCAATCAGCCCCAGCATTTT. It is translated as CASSQVGRGGPRNQPQHF. The V call is TRBV4-1, the J call TRBJ1-5; the D gene is possibly TRBD1 (6 bases). CDR3 length: 18 amino acids. CDR1 is MGHRA, CDR2 YSYEKL, per germline. Trimming shortened V by 1 base and J by 2 bases, and 18 bases separated the two germline ends.

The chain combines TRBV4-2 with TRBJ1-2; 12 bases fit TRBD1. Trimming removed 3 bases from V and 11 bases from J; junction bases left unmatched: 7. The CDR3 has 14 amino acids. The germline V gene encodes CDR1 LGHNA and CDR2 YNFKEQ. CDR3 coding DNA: TGTGCCAGCAGCCAGAGAGGGACAGGGGGCTGGTACACCTTC. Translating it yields CASSQRGTGGWYTF.

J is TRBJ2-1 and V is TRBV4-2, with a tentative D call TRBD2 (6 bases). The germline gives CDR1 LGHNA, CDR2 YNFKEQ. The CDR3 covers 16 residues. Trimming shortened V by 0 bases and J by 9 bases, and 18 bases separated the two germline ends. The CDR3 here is CASSQDTTGEGSEQFF. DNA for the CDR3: TGTGCCAGCAGCCAAGATACGACGGGAGAGGGGAGTGAGCAGTTCTTC.

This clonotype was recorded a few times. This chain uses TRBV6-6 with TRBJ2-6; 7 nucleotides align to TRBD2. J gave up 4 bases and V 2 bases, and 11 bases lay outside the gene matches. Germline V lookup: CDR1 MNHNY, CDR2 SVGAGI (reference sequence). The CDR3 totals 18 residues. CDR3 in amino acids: CASSYGRGQQRGANVLTF. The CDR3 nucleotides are TGTGCCAGCAGTTACGGGAGGGGTCAACAGAGGGGGGCCAACGTCCTGACTTTC.

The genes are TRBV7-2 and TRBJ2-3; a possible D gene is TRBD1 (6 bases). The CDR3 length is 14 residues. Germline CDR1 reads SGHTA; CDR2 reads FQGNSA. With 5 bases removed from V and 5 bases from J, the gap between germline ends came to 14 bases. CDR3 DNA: TGTGCCAGCAGCCCCCATCCCAGGGGAGATACGCAGTATTTT. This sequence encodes CASSPHPRGDTQYF.

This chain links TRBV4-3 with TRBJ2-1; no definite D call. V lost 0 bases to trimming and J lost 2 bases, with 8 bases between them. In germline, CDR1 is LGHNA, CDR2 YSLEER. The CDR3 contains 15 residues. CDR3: CASSQEVAAYNEQFF. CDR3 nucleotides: TGCGCCAGCAGCCAAGAGGTGGCCGCCTACAATGAGCAGTTCTTC.

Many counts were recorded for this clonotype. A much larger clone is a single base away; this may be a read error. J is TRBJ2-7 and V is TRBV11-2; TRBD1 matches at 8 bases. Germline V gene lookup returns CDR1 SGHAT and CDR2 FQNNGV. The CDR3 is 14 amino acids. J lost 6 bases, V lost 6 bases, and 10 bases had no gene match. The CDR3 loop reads CASSLGADRGEQYF. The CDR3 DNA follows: TGTGCCAGCAGTCTAGGGGCCGACAGGGGCGAGCAGTACTTC.

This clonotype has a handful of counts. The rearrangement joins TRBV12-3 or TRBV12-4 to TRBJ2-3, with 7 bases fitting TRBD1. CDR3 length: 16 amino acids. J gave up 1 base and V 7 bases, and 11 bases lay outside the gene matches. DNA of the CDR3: TGTGCCAGCACCCCCGCCCGGGACAGCCGCACAGATACGCAGTATTTT. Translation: CASTPARDSRTDTQYF.